This note documents a single T cell receptor (beta chain) sequence. Sequencing was performed with immunoSEQ multiplex PCR; in TCRdb, only in-frame clones are kept and a portion is missing. The sample lists 30,000 to 45,000 clones, approximately 80% occurring once. This sample stems from a study of monozygotic twins with cystic fibrosis. The specimen sequenced was blood. This receptor was taken from a girl aged 2-10 years with cystic fibrosis.

The CDR3 protein is CASSSLAAGRSYNEQFF. As DNA, the CDR3 is TGTGCCAGCAGCTCCCTAGCGGCGGGCCGCTCCTACAATGAGCAGTTCTTC. V gene TRBV7-6 combines with J gene TRBJ2-1; 7 bases agree with TRBD2. The germline V gene encodes CDR1 SGHVS and CDR2 FNYEAQ. The length of the CDR3 is 17 residues. The V gene end was trimmed by 4 bases and the J gene end by 0 bases; junction bases not matched to a gene: 9.